Listed below are T cell receptor beta chains from one sample, sequenced in a study of identical twins. Each CDR3 protein gets one entry after TCRdb re-called the 5' RACE reads with MiXCR. In the table there are 200,000 to 250,000 distinct CDR3 sequences, approximately 12% of which are singletons. This sample also appeared in a second study, on yellow fever vaccine responses in identical twins.

Sequenced material: memory (CD45RO+) T cells sorted from blood. These receptors were collected from a woman under 30 in good health. Both conserved end residues are trimmed from each CDR3. The order of the fields is clone size, V gene, CDR3 protein. Clone size is stated in some rows and not others, as once, few, many or a class when expanded.

.	TRBV2	ASSEAVSGGPNTGELF
.	TRBV20-1	SGRGARGESQPQH
few	TRBV12-3/TRBV12-4	ASSSPADTQY
.	TRBV4-3	ASSQGSTGAGEKLF
few	TRBV21-1	ASPRPRSNEQF
few	TRBV19	ASSISSGRGNIQY
few	TRBV6-5	ASSSDREGAEAF
.	TRBV10-3	ALRQGDSYEQY
few	TRBV27	ASSGGSGSAAGANVLT
.	TRBV12-3/TRBV12-4	ASRKGQQLEKLF
.	TRBV30	AWSRTERTGELF
.	TRBV10-3	AISRGTSGKYEQY
many	TRBV6-6	ASIQGVGEQF
many	TRBV6-5	ATGTSLHNEQF
.	TRBV6-5	ASSFGNRGSRNEQF
.	TRBV27	ASSRTSSSYNEQF
few	TRBV5-8	ASSLDVEKLF
.	TRBV5-8	ASSLGLQNDNEQF
few	TRBV10-3	AIRTDSGLDEQY
few	TRBV15	ATSRASGAGNEQF
few	TRBV20-1	SATTSGIKTDTQY
.	TRBV7-3	ASSSGEINTEAF
many	TRBV7-2	ASSPQGGLGNQPQH
.	TRBV5-1	ASSLAISVAGEAF
many	TRBV20-1	SARPTSVGYNEQF
.	TRBV3-1	ASSPGTSGTRGETQY
few	TRBV12-3/TRBV12-4	ASSGGEPNEKLF
.	TRBV24-1	ATSVPGQGNNEQF
few	TRBV5-1	ASSLYGTSGRGSDTQY
.	TRBV12-3/TRBV12-4	ASSPWTSGQNQETQY
.	TRBV3-1	ASSQDPFSQPQH
.	TRBV29-1	SDKTSGRETQY
few	TRBV11-2	ASSLRTGLNEQY
.	TRBV5-1	ASRGRTEAF
.	TRBV2	ASSESGNRNEKLF
.	TRBV4-2	ASSRLAGGISGELF
.	TRBV20-1	SASWQSYEQY
.	TRBV12-3/TRBV12-4	ASSLAGGYTPTEAF
.	TRBV20-1	SAAREPSYNEQF
many	TRBV12-3/TRBV12-4	ATETGYSDEQF
.	TRBV6-5	ASSYSQTNEKLF